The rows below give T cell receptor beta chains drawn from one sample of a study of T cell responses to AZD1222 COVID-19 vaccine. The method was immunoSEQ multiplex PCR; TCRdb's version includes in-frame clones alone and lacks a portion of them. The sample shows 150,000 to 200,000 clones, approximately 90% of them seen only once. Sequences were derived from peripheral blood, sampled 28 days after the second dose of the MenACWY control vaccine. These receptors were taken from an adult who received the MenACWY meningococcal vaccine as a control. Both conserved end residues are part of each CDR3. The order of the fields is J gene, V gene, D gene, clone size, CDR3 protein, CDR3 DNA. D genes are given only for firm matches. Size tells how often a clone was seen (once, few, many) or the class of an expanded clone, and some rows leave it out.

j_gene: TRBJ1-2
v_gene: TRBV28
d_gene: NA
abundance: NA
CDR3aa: CASSSSGNPPTF
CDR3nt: NA

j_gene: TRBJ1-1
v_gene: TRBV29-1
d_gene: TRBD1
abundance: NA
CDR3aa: CSVRTGGSEAFF
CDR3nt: TGCAGCGTGAGGACAGGGGGCTCTGAAGCTTTCTTT

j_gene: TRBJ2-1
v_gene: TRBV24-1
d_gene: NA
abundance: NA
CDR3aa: CATRLTGTVEQFF
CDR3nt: TGTGCCACCAGACTGACTGGGACCGTGGAGCAGTTCTTC

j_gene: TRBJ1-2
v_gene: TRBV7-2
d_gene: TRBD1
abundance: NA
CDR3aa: CASSFRDRGTPYGYTF
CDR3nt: TGTGCCAGCAGCTTCCGGGACAGGGGGACCCCCTATGGCTACACCTTC

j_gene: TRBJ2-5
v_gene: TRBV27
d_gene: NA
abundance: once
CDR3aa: CATWGEETQYF
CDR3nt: TGTGCCACCTGGGGCGAAGAGACCCAGTACTTC

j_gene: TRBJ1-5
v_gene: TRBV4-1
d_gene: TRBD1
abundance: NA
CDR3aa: CASSQVAGGVRGNQPQHF
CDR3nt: TGCGCCAGCAGCCAAGTGGCAGGGGGCGTACGGGGCAATCAGCCCCAGCATTTT

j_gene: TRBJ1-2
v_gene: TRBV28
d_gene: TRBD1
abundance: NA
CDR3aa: CASSSLGGGDRRTYGYTF
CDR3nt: TGTGCCAGCAGTTCCCTCGGAGGGGGGGACAGAAGAACCTATGGCTACACCTTC

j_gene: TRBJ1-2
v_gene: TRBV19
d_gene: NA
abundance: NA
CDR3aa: CASSIAIGYTF
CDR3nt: TGTGCCAGTAGTATAGCCATTGGCTACACCTTC

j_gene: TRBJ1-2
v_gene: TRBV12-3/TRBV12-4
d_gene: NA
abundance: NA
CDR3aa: CASRGAGYTF
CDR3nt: TGTGCCAGTCGAGGGGCAGGCTACACCTTC

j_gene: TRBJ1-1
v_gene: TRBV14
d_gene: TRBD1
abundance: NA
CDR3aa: CASSQDDRAGTEAFF
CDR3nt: TGTGCCAGCAGCCAAGACGACAGGGCGGGCACTGAAGCTTTCTTT

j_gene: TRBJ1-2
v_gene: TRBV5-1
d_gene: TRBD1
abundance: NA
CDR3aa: CASSQDREWGYTF
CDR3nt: TGCGCCAGCAGCCAGGACAGGGAATGGGGCTACACCTTC

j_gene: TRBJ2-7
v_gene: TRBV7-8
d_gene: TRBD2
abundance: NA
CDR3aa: CASSSGLAGVLGEQYF
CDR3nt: TGTGCCAGCAGCTCGGGACTAGCGGGAGTATTGGGAGAGCAGTACTTC

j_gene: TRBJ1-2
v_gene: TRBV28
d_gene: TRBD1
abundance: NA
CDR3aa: CASGPGTVHGYTF
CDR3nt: TGTGCCAGCGGTCCTGGGACAGTCCATGGCTACACCTTC

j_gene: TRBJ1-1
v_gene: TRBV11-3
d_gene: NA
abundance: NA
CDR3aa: CASSLDQVLNTEAFF
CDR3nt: TGTGCCAGCAGCTTAGATCAGGTCTTGAACACTGAAGCTTTCTTT

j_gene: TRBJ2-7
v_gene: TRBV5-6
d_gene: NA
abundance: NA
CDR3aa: CASSLVPGYEQYF
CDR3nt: TGTGCCAGCAGCTTGGTACCTGGGTACGAGCAGTACTTC

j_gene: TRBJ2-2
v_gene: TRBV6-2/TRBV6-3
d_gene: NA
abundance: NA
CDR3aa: CASSYLRLDANTGELFF
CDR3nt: TGTGCCAGCAGTTACCTCCGACTGGATGCGAACACCGGGGAGCTGTTTTTT

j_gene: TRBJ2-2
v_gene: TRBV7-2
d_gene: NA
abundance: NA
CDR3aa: CASSKQLVITGELFF
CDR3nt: TGTGCCAGCAGCAAGCAACTAGTGATCACCGGGGAGCTGTTTTTT

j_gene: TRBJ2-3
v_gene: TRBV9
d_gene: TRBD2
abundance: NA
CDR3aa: CASSARLAGGTDTQYF
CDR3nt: TGTGCCAGCAGCGCGAGACTAGCGGGAGGCACAGATACGCAGTATTTT

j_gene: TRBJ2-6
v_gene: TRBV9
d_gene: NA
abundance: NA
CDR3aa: CASSPPGGSGANVLTF
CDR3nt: TGTGCCAGCAGCCCCCCAGGGGGGTCCGGGGCCAACGTCCTGACTTTC

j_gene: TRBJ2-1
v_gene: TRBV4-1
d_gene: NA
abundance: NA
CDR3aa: CASSRLHDGVYNEQFF
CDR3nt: TGCGCCAGCAGCCGCCTACATGACGGTGTATACAATGAGCAGTTCTTC

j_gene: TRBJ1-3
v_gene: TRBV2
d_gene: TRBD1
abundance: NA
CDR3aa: CARRTGWGNTIYF
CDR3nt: TGTGCCAGACGGACAGGGTGGGGAAACACCATATATTTT

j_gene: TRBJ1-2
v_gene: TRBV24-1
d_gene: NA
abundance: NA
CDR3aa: CATSQHTFNYGYTF
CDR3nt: TGTGCCACCAGTCAGCACACTTTTAACTATGGCTACACCTTC

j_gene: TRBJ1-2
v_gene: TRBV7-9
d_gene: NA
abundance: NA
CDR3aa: CASSLASGARYYGYTF
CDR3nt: TGTGCCAGCAGCTTGGCTTCTGGGGCGCGGTACTATGGCTACACCTTC

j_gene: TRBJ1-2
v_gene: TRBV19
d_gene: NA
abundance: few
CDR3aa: CASNRGGQSYGYTF
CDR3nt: TGTGCCAGTAACCGAGGGGGGCAGAGCTATGGCTACACCTTC

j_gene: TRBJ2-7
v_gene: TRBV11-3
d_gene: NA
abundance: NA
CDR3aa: CASSSHGSAYEQYF
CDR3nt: TGTGCCAGCAGCTCCCACGGGTCCGCCTACGAGCAGTACTTC

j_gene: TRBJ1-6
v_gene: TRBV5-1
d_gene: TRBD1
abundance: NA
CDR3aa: CASSLAAQGSSPLHF
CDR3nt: TGCGCCAGCAGCTTGGCCGCACAGGGGAGTTCACCCCTCCACTTT

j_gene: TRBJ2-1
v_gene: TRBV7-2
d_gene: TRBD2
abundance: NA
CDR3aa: CASSGGLAGDGRNEQFF
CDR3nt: TGTGCCAGCAGCGGCGGACTAGCGGGAGATGGCAGGAATGAGCAGTTCTTC

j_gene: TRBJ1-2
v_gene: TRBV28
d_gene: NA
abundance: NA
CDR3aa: CASRDSAAIYGYTF
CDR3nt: TGTGCCAGCCGAGACAGTGCAGCCATCTATGGCTACACCTTC

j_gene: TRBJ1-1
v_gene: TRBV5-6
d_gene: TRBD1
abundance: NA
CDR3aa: CASSWTGDEAFF
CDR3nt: TGTGCCAGCAGCTGGACAGGGGATGAAGCTTTCTTT

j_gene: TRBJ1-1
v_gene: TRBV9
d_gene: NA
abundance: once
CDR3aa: CASSPSRLRTEAFF
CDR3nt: TGTGCCAGCAGCCCAAGCAGGTTAAGGACTGAAGCTTTCTTT

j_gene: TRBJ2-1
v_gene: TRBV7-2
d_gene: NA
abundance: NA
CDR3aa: CASSSLGPDNEQFF
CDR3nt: TGTGCCAGCAGCTCGCTGGGACCGGACAATGAGCAGTTCTTC

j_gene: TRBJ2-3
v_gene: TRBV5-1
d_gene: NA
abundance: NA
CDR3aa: CASSLRGRGSTDTQYF
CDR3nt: TGCGCCAGCAGCTTGCGCGGCAGGGGTAGCACAGATACGCAGTATTTT

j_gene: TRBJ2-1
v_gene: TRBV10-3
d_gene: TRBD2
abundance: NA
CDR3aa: CAISESEAGGGSEQFF
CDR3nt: TGTGCCATCAGTGAGTCGGAAGCGGGAGGCGGGAGTGAGCAGTTCTTC

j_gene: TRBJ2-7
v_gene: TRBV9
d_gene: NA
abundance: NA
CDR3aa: CASSVDGTVSYEQYF
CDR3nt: TGTGCCAGCAGCGTAGACGGGACGGTATCCTACGAGCAGTACTTC

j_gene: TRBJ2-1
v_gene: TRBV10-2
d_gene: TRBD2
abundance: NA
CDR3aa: CASRTITSGKDNEQFF
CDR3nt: TGCGCCAGCAGGACCATAACTAGCGGGAAAGACAATGAGCAGTTCTTC

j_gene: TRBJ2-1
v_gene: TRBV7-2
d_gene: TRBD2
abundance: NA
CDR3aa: CASSWGLAGPRLSYNEQFF
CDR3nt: TGTGCCAGCAGCTGGGGACTAGCGGGACCCCGCCTCTCCTACAATGAGCAGTTCTTC

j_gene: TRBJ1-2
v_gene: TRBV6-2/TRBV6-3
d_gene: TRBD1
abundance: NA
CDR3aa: CASSAQNRGGYTF
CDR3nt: TGTGCCAGCAGCGCCCAGAACAGGGGCGGCTACACCTTC

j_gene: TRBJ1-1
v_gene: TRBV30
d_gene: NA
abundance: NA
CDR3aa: CAWRATNTEAFF
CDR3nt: TGTGCCTGGAGAGCGACGAACACTGAAGCTTTCTTT

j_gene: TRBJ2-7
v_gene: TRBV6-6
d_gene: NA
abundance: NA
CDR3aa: CATRTQGPEQYF
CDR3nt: TGTGCCACCAGGACACAGGGACCCGAGCAGTACTTC

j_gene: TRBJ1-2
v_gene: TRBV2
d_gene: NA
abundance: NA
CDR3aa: CASPSGAGAGYTF
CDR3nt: TGTGCCAGCCCCTCGGGGGCAGGGGCGGGCTACACCTTC

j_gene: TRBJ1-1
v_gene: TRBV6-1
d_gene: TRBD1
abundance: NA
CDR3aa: CASRPRQGSTEAFF
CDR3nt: TGTGCCAGCAGACCGAGACAGGGTTCCACTGAAGCTTTCTTT

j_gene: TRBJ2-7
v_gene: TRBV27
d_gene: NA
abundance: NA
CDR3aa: CASSFRGGVPSSYEQYF
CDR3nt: TGTGCCAGCAGTTTCCGGGGTGGGGTCCCCTCATCCTACGAGCAGTACTTC

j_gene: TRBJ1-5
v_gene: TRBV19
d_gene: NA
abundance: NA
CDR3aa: CASSRGNQPQHF
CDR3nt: TGTGCCAGTAGTAGAGGCAATCAGCCCCAGCATTTT

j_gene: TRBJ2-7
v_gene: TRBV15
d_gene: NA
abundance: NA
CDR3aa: CATSRDRTVYEQYF
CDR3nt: TGTGCCACCAGCAGAGATAGGACAGTCTACGAGCAGTACTTC

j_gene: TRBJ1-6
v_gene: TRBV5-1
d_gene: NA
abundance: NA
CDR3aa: CASSLAGAHNSPLHF
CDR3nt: TGCGCCAGCAGCTTGGCAGGAGCCCATAATTCACCCCTCCACTTT

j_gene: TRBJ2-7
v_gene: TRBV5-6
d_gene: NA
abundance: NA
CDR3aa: CASSLAPTLSYEQYF
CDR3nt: TGTGCCAGCAGCTTGGCCCCGACACTCTCCTACGAGCAGTACTTC

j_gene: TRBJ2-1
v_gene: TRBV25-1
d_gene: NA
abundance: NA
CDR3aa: CASSDPSGPAYNEQFF
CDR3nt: TGTGCCAGCAGTGATCCTAGTGGACCCGCCTACAATGAGCAGTTCTTC

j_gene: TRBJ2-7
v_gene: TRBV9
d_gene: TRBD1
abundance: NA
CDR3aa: CASSVGQGIYEQYF
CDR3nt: TGTGCCAGCAGCGTCGGACAGGGAATCTACGAGCAGTACTTC